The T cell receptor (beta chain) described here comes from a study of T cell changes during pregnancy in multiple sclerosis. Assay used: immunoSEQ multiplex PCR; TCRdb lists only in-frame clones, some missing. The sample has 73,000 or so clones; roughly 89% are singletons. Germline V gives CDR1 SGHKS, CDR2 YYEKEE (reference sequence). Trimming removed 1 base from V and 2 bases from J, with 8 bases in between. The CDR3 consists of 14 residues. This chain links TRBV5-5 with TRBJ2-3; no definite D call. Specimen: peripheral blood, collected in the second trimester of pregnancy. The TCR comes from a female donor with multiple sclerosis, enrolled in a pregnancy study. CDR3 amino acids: CASSLTRYTDTQYF. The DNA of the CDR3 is TGTGCCAGCAGCTTGACGAGGTACACAGATACGCAGTATTTT.